Sequencing of this T cell receptor (beta chain) was carried out in a study of T cell responses to AZD1222 COVID-19 vaccine. General study findings and limits: Donors skewed white British and female; clonal diversity was possibly underestimated. Spike-wide vaccine-associated CD4 TCRs dominated at 160-218 and 743-854.

Data came from immunoSEQ multiplex PCR; TCRdb stores just in-frame clones and leaves some out. The profile shows 140,000 to 150,000 clones, 75% to 85% of them singletons. Note on this clone: The antigen is not known.

The material was peripheral blood, obtained on day 0 of MenACWY control vaccination. This TCR was recovered from an adult in good health.

CDR3 residues: CASSPLAGKSSGNTIYF. CDR3 bases: TGTGCCAGCTCACCACTTGCCGGCAAAAGCTCTGGAAACACCATATATTTT. The genes are TRBV18 and TRBJ1-3; no definite D call. Germline V gives CDR1 KGHSH, CDR2 LQKENI. The CDR3 runs 17 residues. V shed 1 base and J shed 0 bases, with 13 bases lying between them. The full variable domain, completed using reference TRBV18 and TRBJ1-3, is NAGVMQNPRHLVRRRGQEARLRCSPMKGHSHVYWYRQLPEEGLKFMVYLQKENIIDESGMPKERFSAEFPKEGPSILRIQQVVRGDSAAYFCASSPLAGKSSGNTIYFGEGSWLTVV.